A selection of T cell receptor beta chains follows, all from one sample in a study of cytomegalovirus exposure and HLA in healthy donors. The method was immunoSEQ multiplex PCR; TCRdb's version includes in-frame clones alone and lacks a portion of them. The data contain under 150,000 clones, 65% to 90% of them singletons. The sequencing sample was made of PBMCs. Receptors originate from a male donor in good health and CMV-seropositive. CDR3s include the opening cysteine and the closing phenylalanine or tryptophan. The order of the fields is J gene, D gene, clone size, V gene, CDR3 protein, CDR3 DNA. D genes are given only for firm matches. Rows give clone size only sometimes, using once, few, many, or a class for an expanded clone.

J: TRBJ2-1; D: -; size: -; V: TRBV6-5; CDR3: CASSYAGRDNEQFF; DNA: TGTGCCAGCAGTTACGCGGGACGAGACAATGAGCAGTTCTTC
J: TRBJ1-1; D: -; size: -; V: TRBV19; CDR3: CASHTPGMNTEAFF; DNA: TGTGCCAGCCATACCCCAGGCATGAACACTGAAGCTTTCTTT
J: TRBJ2-7; D: TRBD2; size: -; V: TRBV4-3; CDR3: CASSQGWTSGTYEQYF; DNA: TGCGCCAGCAGCCAAGGATGGACTAGCGGCACCTACGAGCAGTACTTC
J: TRBJ2-7; D: TRBD2; size: once; V: TRBV28; CDR3: CASSFLAGVSYEQYF; DNA: TGTGCCAGCAGCTTCCTAGCGGGAGTGAGCTACGAGCAGTACTTC
J: TRBJ1-5; D: -; size: -; V: TRBV15; CDR3: CATSMGRVSNQPQHF; DNA: TGTGCCACCAGCATGGGCAGGGTAAGCAATCAGCCCCAGCATTTT
J: TRBJ2-6; D: TRBD1; size: few; V: TRBV29-1; CDR3: CSVRTGGTSGANVLTF; DNA: TGCAGCGTCCGGACAGGGGGAACGTCTGGGGCCAACGTCCTGACTTTC
J: TRBJ1-1; D: -; size: -; V: TRBV19; CDR3: CASTSPGGQDTEAFF; DNA: TGTGCCAGTACCTCCCCGGGGGGGCAGGACACTGAAGCTTTCTTT
J: TRBJ1-3; D: -; size: -; V: TRBV21-1; CDR3: CASSKVRRAGSTIYF; DNA: TGTGCCAGCAGCAAAGTTAGAAGGGCGGGAAGCACCATATATTTT
J: TRBJ2-6; D: TRBD2; size: -; V: TRBV19; CDR3: CASTRLAGVLGANVLTF; DNA: TGTGCCAGTACCCGGCTAGCGGGAGTCCTTGGGGCCAACGTCCTGACTTTC
J: TRBJ2-3; D: TRBD2; size: -; V: TRBV7-8; CDR3: CASSPNRPGLAVDTQYF; DNA: TGTGCCAGCAGCCCCAATAGACCGGGACTAGCGGTGGATACGCAGTATTTT
J: TRBJ1-1; D: -; size: -; V: TRBV21-1; CDR3: CASSKEQGSVLNTEAFF; DNA: TGTGCCAGCAGCAAAGAGCAGGGATCTGTTTTGAACACTGAAGCTTTCTTT
J: TRBJ2-3; D: TRBD2; size: few; V: TRBV30; CDR3: CAWSASGSSDTQYF; DNA: TGTGCCTGGAGTGCGAGCGGGAGTTCAGATACGCAGTATTTT
J: TRBJ1-1; D: TRBD1; size: -; V: TRBV5-4; CDR3: CASSPTPGQGANTEAFF; DNA: TGTGCCAGCAGCCCAACCCCGGGACAGGGGGCGAACACTGAAGCTTTCTTT
J: TRBJ2-1; D: -; size: once; V: TRBV28; CDR3: CASSFSLEVREQFF; DNA: TGTGCCAGCAGTTTTAGTCTAGAGGTTCGGGAGCAGTTCTTC
J: TRBJ1-1; D: -; size: once; V: TRBV13; CDR3: CASSLEGRGTEAFF; DNA: TGTGCCAGCAGCTTAGAGGGCCGGGGCACTGAAGCTTTCTTT
J: TRBJ2-1; D: TRBD2; size: few; V: TRBV4-3; CDR3: CASSQAGGDYNEQFF; DNA: TGCGCCAGCAGCCAAGCGGGAGGCGATTACAATGAGCAGTTCTTC
J: TRBJ2-3; D: -; size: once; V: TRBV5-1; CDR3: CASSLAVVVGPDTQYF; DNA: TGCGCCAGCAGCTTGGCCGTAGTTGTGGGCCCAGATACGCAGTATTTT
J: TRBJ2-7; D: -; size: -; V: TRBV7-9; CDR3: CASSSDSSYEQYF; DNA: TGTGCCAGCAGCTCGGACAGCTCCTACGAGCAGTACTTC
J: TRBJ2-1; D: -; size: -; V: TRBV5-8; CDR3: CASSWVGDHINNEQFF; DNA: TGTGCCAGCAGCTGGGTCGGAGACCACATTAACAATGAGCAGTTCTTC
J: TRBJ2-7; D: -; size: once; V: TRBV5-4; CDR3: CASSLPGPYEQYF; DNA: TGTGCCAGCAGCTTGCCAGGGCCCTACGAGCAGTACTTC
J: TRBJ1-2; D: -; size: -; V: TRBV7-2; CDR3: CASTPRRGEYGYTF; DNA: TGTGCCAGCACCCCCCGGCGGGGTGAGTATGGCTACACCTTC
J: TRBJ2-6; D: -; size: -; V: TRBV6-4; CDR3: CASSDSRGGGANVLTF; DNA: TGTGCCAGCAGTGACTCGAGGGGAGGTGGGGCCAACGTCCTGACTTTC
J: TRBJ2-1; D: -; size: -; V: TRBV6-4; CDR3: CASRKDRFSNEQFF; DNA: TGTGCCAGCAGGAAAGACAGGTTTTCCAATGAGCAGTTCTTC
J: TRBJ1-3; D: TRBD1; size: -; V: TRBV5-1; CDR3: CASSRDRVVGNTIYF; DNA: TGCGCCAGCAGCCGCGACAGGGTCGTGGGAAACACCATATATTTT
J: TRBJ1-1; D: TRBD1; size: -; V: TRBV5-6; CDR3: CASSLRGLMNTEAFF; DNA: TGTGCCAGCAGCTTGAGGGGGCTAATGAACACTGAAGCTTTCTTT
J: TRBJ2-1; D: -; size: few; V: TRBV2; CDR3: CASSGTRGRATNEQFF; DNA: TGTGCCAGCAGTGGGACTAGGGGGAGGGCGACCAATGAGCAGTTCTTC
J: TRBJ2-7; D: -; size: -; V: TRBV9; CDR3: CASSSLADSSYEQYF; DNA: TGTGCCAGCAGCTCACTAGCTGACAGCTCCTACGAGCAGTACTTC
J: TRBJ1-2; D: TRBD1; size: -; V: TRBV7-9; CDR3: CASSPRQGVHYGYTF; DNA: TGTGCCAGCAGCCCTAGACAGGGCGTCCACTATGGCTACACCTTC
J: TRBJ1-2; D: -; size: -; V: TRBV28; CDR3: CASLGLDRHYGYTF; DNA: TGTGCCAGTTTGGGACTAGACAGGCACTATGGCTACACCTTC
J: TRBJ1-3; D: -; size: -; V: TRBV4-1; CDR3: CASSQDLGNTIYF; DNA: TGCGCCAGCAGCCAAGATCTTGGAAACACCATATATTTT
J: TRBJ1-2; D: -; size: -; V: TRBV21-1; CDR3: CASSATVNYGYTF; DNA: TGTGCCAGCAGCGCGACAGTGAACTATGGCTACACCTTC
J: TRBJ1-2; D: TRBD1; size: -; V: TRBV19; CDR3: CASSIGTGSGYTF; DNA: TGTGCCAGTAGTATCGGGACAGGTTCCGGCTACACCTTC
J: TRBJ1-4; D: TRBD1; size: -; V: TRBV30; CDR3: CAWSVSRQGTNEKLFF; DNA: TGTGCCTGGAGTGTATCGAGACAGGGGACTAATGAAAAACTGTTTTTT
J: TRBJ2-1; D: TRBD2; size: few; V: TRBV2; CDR3: CASSEALSGATQFF; DNA: TGTGCCAGCAGTGAAGCCCTTAGCGGGGCGACGCAGTTCTTC
J: TRBJ1-2; D: TRBD1; size: -; V: TRBV29-1; CDR3: CSVEDRDRGKGYTF; DNA: TGCAGCGTTGAAGATCGGGACAGGGGAAAAGGCTACACCTTC
J: TRBJ2-6; D: -; size: -; V: TRBV11-2; CDR3: CASSLVTGANVLTF; DNA: TGTGCCAGCAGCTTAGTTACTGGGGCCAACGTCCTGACTTTC
J: TRBJ1-1; D: -; size: once; V: TRBV29-1; CDR3: CSVAPGGYTEAFF; DNA: TGCAGCGTGGCCCCCGGCGGGTACACTGAAGCTTTCTTT
J: TRBJ1-4; D: -; size: -; V: TRBV5-1; CDR3: CASSLFPNEKLFF; DNA: TGCGCCAGCAGCTTGTTCCCGAATGAAAAACTGTTTTTT
J: TRBJ1-4; D: -; size: -; V: TRBV28; CDR3: CASSPGGFNEKLFF; DNA: TGTGCCAGCAGTCCGGGGGGCTTTAATGAAAAACTGTTTTTT
J: TRBJ2-7; D: TRBD2; size: -; V: TRBV29-1; CDR3: CSVSLAEPYEQYF; DNA: TGCAGCGTTTCCCTAGCGGAGCCCTACGAGCAGTACTTC
J: TRBJ1-5; D: -; size: -; V: TRBV6-1; CDR3: CASSGTQGQPQHF; DNA: TGTGCCAGCAGTGGGACGCAGGGCCAGCCCCAGCATTTT
J: TRBJ1-2; D: TRBD1; size: -; V: TRBV30; CDR3: CAWSVGAGTAYGYTF; DNA: TGTGCCTGGAGTGTTGGCGCCGGGACAGCCTATGGCTACACCTTC
J: TRBJ2-3; D: -; size: -; V: TRBV27; CDR3: CASLSWGTDTQYF; DNA: TGTGCCAGTCTTTCCTGGGGCACGGATACGCAGTATTTT
J: TRBJ2-7; D: TRBD1; size: -; V: TRBV25-1; CDR3: CASSELTTGSYEQYF; DNA: TGTGCCAGCAGTGAATTAACGACAGGGTCCTACGAGCAGTACTTC
J: TRBJ2-1; D: TRBD2; size: once; V: TRBV7-9; CDR3: CASSLTSGLVQFF; DNA: TGTGCCAGCAGCCTGACTAGCGGTTTAGTGCAGTTCTTC
J: TRBJ2-3; D: TRBD2; size: -; V: TRBV27; CDR3: CASSWTSGIGTDTQYF; DNA: TGTGCCAGCAGTTGGACTAGCGGGATCGGCACAGATACGCAGTATTTT
J: TRBJ1-5; D: TRBD1; size: -; V: TRBV6-6; CDR3: CASTPPGQGSDQPQHF; DNA: TGTGCCAGCACGCCTCCGGGACAGGGATCGGATCAGCCCCAGCATTTT
J: TRBJ1-1; D: TRBD1; size: -; V: TRBV4-2; CDR3: CASSQDTGGTEAFF; DNA: TGTGCCAGCAGCCAGGATACAGGGGGCACTGAAGCTTTCTTT
J: TRBJ2-7; D: TRBD1; size: few; V: TRBV6-1; CDR3: CASSGGSGQKVREQYF; DNA: TGTGCCAGCAGTGGGGGCTCGGGACAGAAGGTCCGTGAGCAGTACTTC
J: TRBJ2-3; D: TRBD2; size: once; V: TRBV29-1; CDR3: CSVVGRVTDTQYF; DNA: TGCAGCGTTGTGGGGAGGGTCACAGATACGCAGTATTTT
J: TRBJ2-2; D: TRBD1; size: -; V: TRBV28; CDR3: CASKRTGVRATGELFF; DNA: TGTGCCAGCAAGAGGACAGGGGTTCGGGCCACCGGGGAGCTGTTTTTT
J: TRBJ2-7; D: TRBD2; size: -; V: TRBV9; CDR3: CASSEAGKAYEQYF; DNA: TGTGCCAGCAGCGAAGCGGGAAAAGCCTACGAGCAGTACTTC
J: TRBJ2-1; D: TRBD2; size: once; V: TRBV7-2; CDR3: CASSLSGTSTFEQFF; DNA: TGTGCCAGCAGCCTATCCGGGACTAGCACCTTCGAGCAGTTCTTC